The 8 T cell receptor beta chains presented below share a single source sample, sequenced in a study of PD-L1 blockade in urothelial cancer. Time point specified: pretreatment peripheral blood. Libraries were prepared by immunoSEQ multiplex PCR; TCRdb keeps only in-frame clonotypes and omits some of them. The sample yields tens of thousands of clones, approximately 87% seen once. The specimen was PBMCs, collected around atezolizumab (anti-PD-L1) treatment. These receptors were taken from a man in his sixties with urothelial cancer.

V usage is TRBV19 and J usage is TRBJ2-7, with D possibly TRBD1 on 5 matching bases. CDR1 and CDR2 from the germline V gene are LNHDA and SQIVND (reference sequence). The V end lost 8 bases, the J end lost 5 bases, and 22 bases lay between the germline ends. The CDR3 spans 15 residues. CDR3 DNA sequence: TGTGCCAGTTCCCTAAACCCGGCAGGGTCCAACGAGCAGTACTTC. Encoded protein: CASSLNPAGSNEQYF.

J is TRBJ2-4 and V is TRBV10-3; D not resolved. Trimming took 10 bases from V and 0 from J, leaving 19 bases between them. The germline V gene encodes CDR1 ENHRY and CDR2 SYGVKD. The CDR3 has 16 residues. The CDR3 region has the DNA TGTGCCACCCAGGAACAGCAGGTCCTAGCCAAAAACATTCAGTACTTC. Its translation is CATQEQQVLAKNIQYF.

The chain uses TRBV7-2 and TRBJ2-7; D not certain. Trimming cost V 5 bases and J 0 bases, with 11 bases left between them. This CDR3 comprises 14 residues. Germline CDR1 reads SGHTA; CDR2 reads FQGNSA. CDR3 nucleotide sequence: TGTGCCAGCAGCCCCTACAGAAGCTCCTACGAGCAGTACTTC. This sequence encodes CASSPYRSSYEQYF.

The V and J genes are TRBV11-1 and TRBJ2-2; TRBD1 matches at 11 bases. The CDR3 totals 19 residues. After removal of 5 bases from V and 4 bases from J, the junction contained 15 bases not matched to a gene. The V gene's germline CDR1 is SGHAT and CDR2 FQDESV (reference sequence). The CDR3 is CASSRTGTGGKFGTGELFF. The CDR3 DNA reads TGTGCCAGCAGCCGGACCGGGACAGGGGGTAAATTTGGCACCGGGGAGCTGTTTTTT.

V and J are TRBV2 and TRBJ2-3, with D perhaps TRBD1 (6 bases). V shed 5 bases and J shed 2 bases, with 11 bases lying between them. Germline CDR1 SNHLY, CDR2 FYNNEI. The CDR3 has 14 amino acids. The CDR3 protein is CASSSQGITDTQYF. DNA of the CDR3: TGTGCCAGCAGTTCACAGGGTATCACAGATACGCAGTATTTT.

The chain is built from TRBV5-6 and TRBJ2-5, with TRBD1 matching 9 bases. CDR3 length: 14 residues. The germline V gene has CDR1 SGHDT and CDR2 YYEEEE. The V gene end was trimmed by 6 bases and the J gene end by 4 bases; junction bases not matched to a gene: 7. DNA for the CDR3: TGTGCCAGCAACCCGACGGACAGGGGAGAGACCCAGTACTTC. Its protein product is CASNPTDRGETQYF. The complete variable domain, with remaining parts taken from reference TRBV5-6 and TRBJ2-5, reads DAGVTQSPTHLIKTRGQQVTLRCSPKSGHDTVSWYQQALGQGPQFIFQYYEEEERQRGNFPDRFSGHQFPNYSSELNVNALLLGDSALYLCASNPTDRGETQYFGPGTRLLVL.

V usage is TRBV28 and J usage is TRBJ2-1, with D perhaps matching TRBD1 (5 bases). CDR1 is MDHEN and CDR2 is SYDVKM in the germline V gene. Deletions cut 5 bases from V and 9 bases from J, with 17 bases between. The CDR3 spans 14 residues. The CDR3 DNA follows: TGTGCCAGCAGTCCGACAGAGGTGATAGGTGAGCAGTTCTTC. Translation: CASSPTEVIGEQFF.

This clone is categorized as medium-sized. The chain uses TRBV25-1 and TRBJ1-2; 10 bases agree with TRBD1. CDR3 length: 14 amino acids. CDR1 and CDR2 (germline): MGHDK, SYGVNS. V shed 4 bases, J shed 8 bases, and the junction held 7 bases outside the gene matches. The CDR3 is CASSVGQGFGGYTF. In DNA, the CDR3 is TGTGCCAGCAGTGTGGGACAGGGGTTTGGCGGCTACACCTTC.